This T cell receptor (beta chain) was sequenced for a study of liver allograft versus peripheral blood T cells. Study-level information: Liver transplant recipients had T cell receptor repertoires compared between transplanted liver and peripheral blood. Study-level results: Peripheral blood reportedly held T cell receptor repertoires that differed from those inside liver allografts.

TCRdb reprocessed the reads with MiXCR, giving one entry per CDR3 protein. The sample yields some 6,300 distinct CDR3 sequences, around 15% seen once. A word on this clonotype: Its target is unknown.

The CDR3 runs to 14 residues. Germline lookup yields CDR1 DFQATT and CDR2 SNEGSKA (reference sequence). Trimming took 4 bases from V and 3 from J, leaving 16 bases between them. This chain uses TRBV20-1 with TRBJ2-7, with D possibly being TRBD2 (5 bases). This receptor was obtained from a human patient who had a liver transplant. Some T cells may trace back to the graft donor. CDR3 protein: CSATLGLKGYEQYF. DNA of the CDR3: TGCAGTGCTACCCTTGGACTCAAAGGCTACGAGCAGTACTTC.